These 26 T cell receptor beta chains share one sample of origin, sequenced in a study of CD8 T cells in ankylosing spondylitis (dated by TCRdb to about 2017). Receptor libraries were prepared by 5' RACE. The sample was run on an Illumina HiSeq 2500. TCRdb reprocessing: public reads trimmed at Q25 with fastp, clones called with MiXCR, in-frame beta chains kept. Rows with one shared CDR3 protein collapse into an entry with the most common genes and DNA. Counted in this sample were roughly 440,000 distinct CDR3 sequences; roughly 18% of them appeared once. Around 0.92% of the sample is taken by the ten largest. These receptors lack a known antigen. The full study reports these points: Blood from ankylosing spondylitis patients appeared to be characterized by a TCR beta motif made up of about 8 highly homologous amino acid variants.

Sequenced input: blood, either unsorted or a sorted T cell fraction (not recorded which). These TCRs come from a male donor with ankylosing spondylitis.

Here the CDR3 reads CASSFSAGSSYNEQFF. In DNA form, the CDR3 reads TGCGCCAGCAGCTTTAGTGCGGGGAGCTCCTACAATGAGCAGTTCTTC. This chain uses TRBV5-1 with TRBJ2-1; a possible D gene is TRBD2 (6 bases). CDR3 length: 16 residues. Trimming removed 2 bases from V and 0 bases from J, with 12 bases in between. The V gene's germline CDR1 is SGHRS and CDR2 YFSETQ.

The chain combines TRBV20-1 with TRBJ1-1, with D possibly matching TRBD1 (5 bases). The CDR3 has 13 residues. Looked up from germline, CDR1 is DFQATT and CDR2 is SNEGSKA (reference sequence). Trimming removed 1 base at V and 5 bases at J, with 11 bases between. CDR3 loop: CSARGGEGTEAFF. CDR3 nucleotides: TGCAGTGCTAGAGGGGGGGAGGGAACTGAAGCTTTCTTT.

The chain employs TRBV20-1 and TRBJ1-4, with D perhaps TRBD1 (5 bases). Germline CDR1 is DFQATT and CDR2 is SNEGSKA (reference sequence). The CDR3 covers 15 residues. Trimming shortened V by 2 bases and J by 0 bases, and 10 bases separated the two germline ends. The CDR3 DNA follows: TGCAGTGCTAGACTGGGGGGGGCAACTAATGAAAAACTGTTTTTT. The encoded protein is CSARLGGATNEKLFF.

This clonotype was recorded a few times. The chain uses TRBV18 and TRBJ2-7; the D is unclear. The CDR3 is 14 amino acids. Germline-derived CDR1 and CDR2 are KGHSH and LQKENI. The germline V and J ends were trimmed by 5 bases and 2 bases, with 13 bases remaining between them. The CDR3 spells CASSAAAWAYEQYF. The CDR3 DNA reads as TGTGCCAGCTCAGCGGCCGCCTGGGCCTACGAGCAGTACTTC.

The V gene is TRBV20-1, the J gene TRBJ1-4; no firm D call. The CDR3 consists of 15 residues. Trimming took 1 base from V and 0 from J, leaving 9 bases between them. Germline values: CDR1 DFQATT, CDR2 SNEGSKA (reference sequence). CDR3 loop: CSARAGPATNEKLFF. The CDR3 bases are TGCAGTGCTAGAGCTGGACCTGCAACTAATGAAAAACTGTTTTTT.

This clonotype was counted a few times. This sequence joins TRBV6-2 or TRBV6-3 and TRBJ2-3; 11 bases fit TRBD2. V trimming: 4 bases; J trimming: 6 bases; junction bases outside the gene matches: 12. The V gene's germline CDR1 is MNHEY and CDR2 SVGEGT. CDR3 length equals 17 residues. The CDR3 DNA reads TGTGCCAGCAGTTCACCCGGGGCTAGCGGGAGGAAGGATACGCAGTATTTT. Protein: CASSSPGASGRKDTQYF.

This clonotype was found many times. The chain links TRBV12-3 or TRBV12-4 to TRBJ2-3; D possibly corresponds to TRBD2 (6 bases). The germline V and J ends were trimmed by 6 bases and 6 bases, with 16 bases remaining between them. The CDR3 loop spans 14 amino acids. The CDR3 DNA follows: TGTGCCAGCAGAACAACCACGGGAGCCGATACGCAGTATTTT. It specifies CASRTTTGADTQYF.

This clonotype has only a few counts. The V call is TRBV28, the J call TRBJ2-1, with TRBD2 identical over 8 bases. CDR1 is MDHEN, CDR2 SYDVKM, per germline. There are 15 residues in the CDR3. J gave up 6 bases and V 7 bases, and 11 bases lay outside the gene matches. In nucleotides, the CDR3 is TGTGCCAGCACCAGCGGGGGAACTGGACTCAATGAGCAGTTCTTC. Translated: CASTSGGTGLNEQFF.

This clonotype was picked up one time. V usage is TRBV10-3 and J usage is TRBJ1-4; D call uncertain. The length of the CDR3 is 12 residues. Trimming removed 2 bases at V and 8 bases at J, with 6 bases between. Germline V gene sequence: CDR1 ENHRY, CDR2 SYGVKD. The CDR3 here is CAISERTEKLFF. The CDR3 DNA reads TGTGCCATCAGTGAGCGGACCGAAAAACTGTTTTTT.

This clonotype was counted between two and nine times. V gene TRBV11-3 combines with J gene TRBJ1-5; 8 bases fit TRBD1. The length of the CDR3 is 17 residues. The trim removed 1 base at V and 6 bases at J, leaving 11 bases unmatched. Germline CDR1 and CDR2: SGHNT and YENEEA. DNA for the CDR3: TGTGCCAGCAGCTTAGGCCAGACAGGGGAGGAGGGTCAGCCCCAGCATTTT. It yields the protein CASSLGQTGEEGQPQHF.

This clonotype was counted once. The V and J genes are TRBV10-2 and TRBJ1-5, with D possibly TRBD1 on 6 matching bases. The CDR3 has 15 residues. The V end lost 4 bases, the J end lost 4 bases, and 14 bases lay between the germline ends. Germline CDR1 and CDR2: WSHSY and SAAADI. The CDR3 DNA sequence: TGCGCCAGCAGTGGGGGACAAAGCAAGAATCAGCCCCAGCATTTT. It yields the protein CASSGGQSKNQPQHF.

This sequence joins TRBV5-1 and TRBJ2-1; no clear D. Per germline, CDR1 SGHRS and CDR2 YFSETQ. The V end was cut by 0 bases, the J end by 6 bases, with 7 bases between. The CDR3 consists of 13 residues. The CDR3 spells CASSLDATNEQFF. For the CDR3, the DNA is TGCGCCAGCAGCTTGGATGCGACCAATGAGCAGTTCTTC.

This clonotype was seen only a few times. The chain carries TRBV28 and TRBJ2-7; D not certain. The V end was cut by 1 base, the J end by 4 bases, with 8 bases between. The CDR3 covers 13 residues. The V gene's germline CDR1 is MDHEN and CDR2 SYDVKM. DNA for the CDR3: TGTGCCAGCAGTTTATCGATAACGTACGAGCAGTACTTC. Translation: CASSLSITYEQYF. Looking up the rest from reference TRBV28 and TRBJ2-7 gives the full variable domain: DVKVTQSSRYLVKRTGEKVFLECVQDMDHENMFWYRQDPGLGLRLIYFSYDVKMKEKGDIPEGYSVSREKKERFSLILESASTNQTSMYLCASSLSITYEQYFGPGTRLTVT.

V usage is TRBV29-1 and J usage is TRBJ2-1; 7 positions match TRBD1. The germline CDR1 and CDR2 sequences are SQVTM and ANQGSEA. V was clipped by 6 bases and J by 7 bases; unmatched bases: 9. There are 13 residues in the CDR3. The CDR3 spells CSVGRGRRNEQFF. The CDR3 DNA reads as TGCAGCGTAGGAAGGGGGCGCCGGAATGAGCAGTTCTTC.

This clonotype was counted between two and nine times. The chain carries TRBV5-6 and TRBJ1-1; D is unclear. Deletions cut 4 bases from V and 6 bases from J, with 16 bases between. CDR1 and CDR2 from the germline V gene are SGHDT and YYEEEE. The CDR3 has 14 residues. In nucleotides, the CDR3 is TGTGCCAGCAGCCCCCCGGCGGGCAGCCCTGAAGCTTTCTTT. Its protein is CASSPPAGSPEAFF.

The CDR3 region is CASSIGGTSGYEQYF. CDR3 DNA: TGTGCCAGTAGTATAGGAGGGACTAGCGGCTACGAGCAGTACTTC. The chain combines TRBV19 with TRBJ2-7; TRBD2 aligns across 11 bases. This CDR3 has 15 amino acids. Trimming at V came to 1 base and at J to 3 bases, leaving 2 bases not matched to a gene. CDR1 is LNHDA and CDR2 is SQIVND in the germline V gene (reference sequence).

This clonotype turned up a few times. The chain uses TRBV5-1 and TRBJ1-2; maybe TRBD1 (6 bases). Trimming shortened V by 5 bases and J by 0 bases, and 14 bases separated the two germline ends. From germline, CDR1 is SGHRS and CDR2 YFSETQ. CDR3 length: 15 residues. Here the CDR3 reads CASSKGQDSNYGYTF. The CDR3 DNA is TGCGCCAGCAGTAAGGGACAAGACTCTAACTATGGCTACACCTTC.

This clonotype came up a few times. V usage is TRBV2 and J usage is TRBJ2-5; unclear D gene. The germline V and J ends were trimmed by 7 bases and 4 bases, with 13 bases remaining between them. Germline-derived CDR1 and CDR2 are SNHLY and FYNNEI. The CDR3 has 13 amino acids. This CDR3 is CASISGSLETQYF. For the CDR3, the DNA is TGTGCCAGCATTTCGGGCAGCCTAGAGACCCAGTACTTC. The whole variable domain, remainder taken from reference TRBV2 and TRBJ2-5, is EPEVTQTPSHQVTQMGQEVILRCVPISNHLYFYWYRQILGQKVEFLVSFYNNEISEKSEIFDDQFSVERPDGSNFTLKIRSTKLEDSAMYFCASISGSLETQYFGPGTRLLVL.

This clonotype showed up just a few times. V is TRBV4-1 and J is TRBJ2-2, with 7 bases identical to TRBD2. The V segment lost 0 bases and the J segment 8 bases; nucleotides outside the gene matches: 9. CDR1 is MGHRA, CDR2 YSYEKL, per germline. This CDR3 contains 16 residues. The DNA of the CDR3 is TGCGCCAGCAGCCAAGAGGGTAGCGGGCGGCCGGGGGAGCTGTTTTTT. Protein sequence: CASSQEGSGRPGELFF.

The rearrangement links TRBV7-2 to TRBJ2-1; a possible D gene is TRBD2 (6 bases). CDR1 and CDR2 (germline): SGHTA, FQGNSA. V was pared by 3 bases and J by 5 bases, with 14 bases between. This CDR3 contains 15 residues. Here the CDR3 reads CASSFIVGGNNEQFF. The CDR3 DNA sequence: TGTGCCAGCAGCTTTATAGTGGGAGGCAACAATGAGCAGTTCTTC.

In its sample, this clonotype was seen many times. V is TRBV18 and J is TRBJ2-3, with D possibly being TRBD1 (6 bases). CDR3 length equals 13 residues. V lost 8 bases to trimming and J lost 1 base, with 10 bases between them. Germline values: CDR1 KGHSH, CDR2 LQKENI. The CDR3 nucleotides read TGTGCCAGCAGCCCAGGGGGCACAGATACGCAGTATTTT. Residues: CASSPGGTDTQYF.

This clonotype was seen repeatedly, ten times or more. The chain is built from TRBV7-9 and TRBJ2-7; no definite D call. In germline, CDR1 is SEHNR, CDR2 FQNEAQ (reference sequence). The CDR3 loop spans 12 amino acids. V was cut by 5 bases and J by 5 bases, with 10 bases left in between. CDR3 region: CASSRKGNEQYF. The CDR3 region has the DNA TGTGCCAGCAGCCGTAAGGGAAACGAGCAGTACTTC.

This sequence joins TRBV12-3 or TRBV12-4 and TRBJ2-7, with 7 bases aligning to TRBD2. This CDR3 region has 15 residues. J lost 2 bases, V lost 3 bases, and 7 bases had no gene match. This CDR3 reads CASSFTGGSAYEQYF. In nucleotides, the CDR3 is TGTGCCAGCAGTTTTACCGGGGGGTCGGCCTACGAGCAGTACTTC.

The V call is TRBV7-8, the J call TRBJ2-1, with unresolved D. V was shortened by 1 base and J by 0 bases, with 13 bases between the two germline ends. The CDR3 runs 17 residues. In germline, CDR1 is SGHVS, CDR2 FQNEAQ. CDR3 residues: CASSLELRTPSYNEQFF. Written as DNA, the CDR3 is TGTGCCAGCAGCTTAGAGTTAAGGACCCCCTCCTACAATGAGCAGTTCTTC.

This chain links TRBV5-1 with TRBJ1-2, with 7 nucleotides matching TRBD1. From germline, CDR1 is SGHRS and CDR2 YFSETQ. The ends lost 0 bases at V and 4 bases at J; junction bases unmatched: 3. The CDR3 sequence is 14 residues long. The CDR3 protein is CASSLDQGVYGYTF. The CDR3 coding sequence is TGCGCCAGCAGCTTGGATCAGGGGGTCTATGGCTACACCTTC.

This clonotype appeared a few times. The chain is built from TRBV6-1 and TRBJ1-1; 7 nucleotides line up with TRBD1. The V segment lost 3 bases and the J segment 1 base; nucleotides outside the gene matches: 20. This CDR3 has 20 amino acids. Germline V CDR1 and CDR2: MNHNS, SASEGT. The CDR3 bases are TGTGCCAGCAGTGAGTTCTTCTGGATACCAGGGGACAGCTGGAACACTGAAGCTTTCTTT. This sequence encodes CASSEFFWIPGDSWNTEAFF.